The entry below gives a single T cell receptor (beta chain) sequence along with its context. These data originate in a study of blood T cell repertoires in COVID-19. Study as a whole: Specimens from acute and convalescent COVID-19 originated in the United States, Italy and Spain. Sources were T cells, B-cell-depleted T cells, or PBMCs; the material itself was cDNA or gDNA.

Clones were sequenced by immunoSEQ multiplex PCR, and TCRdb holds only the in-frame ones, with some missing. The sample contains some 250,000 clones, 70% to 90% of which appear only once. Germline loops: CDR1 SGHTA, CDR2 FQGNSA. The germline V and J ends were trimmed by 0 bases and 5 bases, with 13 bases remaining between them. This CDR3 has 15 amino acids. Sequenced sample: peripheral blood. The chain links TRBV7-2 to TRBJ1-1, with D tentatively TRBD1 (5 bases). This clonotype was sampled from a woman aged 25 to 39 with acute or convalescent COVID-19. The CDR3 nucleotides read TGTGCCAGCAGCTTAGCGCTTGGCAGGGATACTGAAGCTTTCTTT. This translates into CASSLALGRDTEAFF.